This T cell receptor (beta chain) was documented in a study of OX40 agonist ivuxolimab in advanced cancers. Study-level results: Also showing low normalized T-cell clonal expansion were some of the nonresponders. Compared with CD4+, CD8+ T cells on average had more expanded clones.

This CDR3 has 14 amino acids. V lost 1 base and J lost 4, with 11 bases in between. Germline V CDR1 and CDR2: SGHRS, YFSETQ. Assay: immunoSEQ multiplex PCR; the TCRdb copy retains only in-frame clones and omits some. Here the sample spans around 100,000 clones, around 89% being singletons. On this clone: Its antigen is not identified.

The V gene is TRBV5-1, the J gene TRBJ1-2; D is ambiguous. This receptor was obtained from an adult with an advanced solid tumor such as melanoma, head and neck, liver or kidney cancer. The sample in question was CD4+ or CD8+ T cells sorted from blood, obtained in a trial of the OX40 agonist ivuxolimab. CDR3 sequence reads: CASSLSAVPYGYTF. CDR3 DNA: TGCGCCAGCAGCTTGTCGGCAGTTCCCTATGGCTACACCTTC.